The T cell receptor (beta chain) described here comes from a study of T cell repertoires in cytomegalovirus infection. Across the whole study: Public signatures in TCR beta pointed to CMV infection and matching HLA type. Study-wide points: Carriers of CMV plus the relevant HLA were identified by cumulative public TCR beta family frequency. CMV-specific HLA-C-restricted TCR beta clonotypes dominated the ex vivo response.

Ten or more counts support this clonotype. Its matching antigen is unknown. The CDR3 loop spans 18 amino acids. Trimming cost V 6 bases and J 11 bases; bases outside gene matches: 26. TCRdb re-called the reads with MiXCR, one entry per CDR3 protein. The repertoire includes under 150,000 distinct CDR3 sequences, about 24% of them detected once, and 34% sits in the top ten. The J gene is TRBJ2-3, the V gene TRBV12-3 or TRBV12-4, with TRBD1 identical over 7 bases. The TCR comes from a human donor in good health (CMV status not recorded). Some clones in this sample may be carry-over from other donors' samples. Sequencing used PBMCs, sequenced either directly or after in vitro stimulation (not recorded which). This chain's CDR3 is CASSSARDSLLRPPGQYF. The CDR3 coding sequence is TGTGCCAGCAGCTCCGCCAGGGACAGTCTCCTAAGGCCGCCAGGGCAGTATTTT.